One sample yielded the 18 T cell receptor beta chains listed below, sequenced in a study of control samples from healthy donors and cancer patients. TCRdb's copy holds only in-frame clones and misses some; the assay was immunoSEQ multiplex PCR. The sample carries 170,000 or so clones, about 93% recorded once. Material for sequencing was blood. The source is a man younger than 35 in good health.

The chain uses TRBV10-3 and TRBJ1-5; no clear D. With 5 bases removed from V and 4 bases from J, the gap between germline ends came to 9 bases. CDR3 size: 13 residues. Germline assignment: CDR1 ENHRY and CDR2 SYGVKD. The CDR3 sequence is CAISLTGNQPQHF. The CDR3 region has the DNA TGTGCCATCAGTCTCACGGGAAATCAGCCCCAGCATTTT.

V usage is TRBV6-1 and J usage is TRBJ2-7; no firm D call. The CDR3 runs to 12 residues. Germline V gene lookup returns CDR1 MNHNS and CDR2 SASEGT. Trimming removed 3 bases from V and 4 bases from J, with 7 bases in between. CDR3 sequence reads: CASSDTSYEQYF. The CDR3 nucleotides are TGTGCCAGCAGTGATACTTCGTACGAGCAGTACTTC.

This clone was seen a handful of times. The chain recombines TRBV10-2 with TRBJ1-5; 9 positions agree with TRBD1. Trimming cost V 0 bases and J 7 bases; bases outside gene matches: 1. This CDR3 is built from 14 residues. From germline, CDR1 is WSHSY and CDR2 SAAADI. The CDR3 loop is CASSESDRGQPQHF. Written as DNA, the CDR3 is TGCGCCAGCAGTGAGTCGGACAGGGGCCAGCCCCAGCATTTT.

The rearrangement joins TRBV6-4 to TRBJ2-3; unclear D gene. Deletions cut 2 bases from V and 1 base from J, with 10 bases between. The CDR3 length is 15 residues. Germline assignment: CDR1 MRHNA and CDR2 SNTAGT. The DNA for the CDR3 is TGTGCCAGCAGTGACGACCCGGCGGGCACAGATACGCAGTATTTT. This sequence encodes CASSDDPAGTDTQYF.

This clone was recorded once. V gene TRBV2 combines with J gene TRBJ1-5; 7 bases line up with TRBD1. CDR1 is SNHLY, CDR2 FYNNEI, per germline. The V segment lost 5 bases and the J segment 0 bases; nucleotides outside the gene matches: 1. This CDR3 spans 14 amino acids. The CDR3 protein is CASSRDSSNQPQHF. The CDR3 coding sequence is TGTGCCAGCAGTAGGGACAGTAGCAATCAGCCCCAGCATTTT.

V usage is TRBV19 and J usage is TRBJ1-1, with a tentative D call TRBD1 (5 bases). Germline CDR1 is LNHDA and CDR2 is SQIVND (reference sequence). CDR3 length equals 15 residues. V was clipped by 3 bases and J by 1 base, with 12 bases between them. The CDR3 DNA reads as TGTGCCAGTAGTATGATTGGGACGGAGAACACTGAAGCTTTCTTT. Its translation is CASSMIGTENTEAFF.

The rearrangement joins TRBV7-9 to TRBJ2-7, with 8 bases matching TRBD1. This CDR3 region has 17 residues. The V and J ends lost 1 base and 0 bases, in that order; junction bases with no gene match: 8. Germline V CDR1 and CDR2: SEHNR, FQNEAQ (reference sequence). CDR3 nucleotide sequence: TGTGCCAGCAGCTTAGAACGGACAGGGCGAAGCTCCTACGAGCAGTACTTC. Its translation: CASSLERTGRSSYEQYF.

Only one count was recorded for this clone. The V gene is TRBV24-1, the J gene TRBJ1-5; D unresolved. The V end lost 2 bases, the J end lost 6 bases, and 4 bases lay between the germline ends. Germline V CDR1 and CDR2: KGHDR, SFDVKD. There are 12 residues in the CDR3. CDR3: CATSDSGQPQHF. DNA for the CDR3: TGTGCCACCAGTGATTCGGGTCAGCCCCAGCATTTT.

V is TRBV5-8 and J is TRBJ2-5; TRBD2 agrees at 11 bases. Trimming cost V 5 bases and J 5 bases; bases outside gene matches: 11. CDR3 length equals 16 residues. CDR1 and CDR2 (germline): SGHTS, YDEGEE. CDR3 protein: CASRSSGGARSETQYF. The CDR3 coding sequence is TGTGCCAGCAGAAGTAGCGGGGGGGCCAGGAGTGAGACCCAGTACTTC.

CDR3 amino acids: CASSLTGGIYNEQFF. Written as DNA, the CDR3 is TGTGCCAGCTCACTTACAGGGGGCATCTACAATGAGCAGTTCTTC. The chain is built from TRBV18 and TRBJ2-1; 9 nucleotides agree with TRBD1. The CDR3 length is 15 residues. Germline CDR1 reads KGHSH; CDR2 reads LQKENI. V gave up 4 bases and J gave up 3 bases; unmatched junction bases: 4.

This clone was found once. The DNA of the CDR3 is TGTGCCAGCAGCCAAGCTATGACTAGCGGGGGGGCTGAGACCCAGTACTTC. Translating gives CASSQAMTSGGAETQYF. The gene calls are TRBV3-1 (or the pseudogene TRBV3-2) and TRBJ2-5; 14 bases agree with TRBD2. The CDR3 sequence is 17 residues long. Trimming cost V 1 base and J 5 bases; bases outside gene matches: 6. Germline V gene sequence: CDR1 LGHDT, CDR2 YNNKEL (reference sequence).

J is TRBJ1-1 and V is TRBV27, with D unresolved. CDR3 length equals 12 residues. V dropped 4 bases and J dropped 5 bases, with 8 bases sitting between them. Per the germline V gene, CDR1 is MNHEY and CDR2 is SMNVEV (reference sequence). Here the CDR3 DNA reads TGTGCCAGCAGTTCTATCGGGACTGAAGCTTTCTTT. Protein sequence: CASSSIGTEAFF.

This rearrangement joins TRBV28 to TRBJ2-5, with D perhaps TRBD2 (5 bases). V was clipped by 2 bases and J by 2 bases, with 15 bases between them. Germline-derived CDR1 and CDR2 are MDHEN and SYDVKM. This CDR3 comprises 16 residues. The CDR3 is CASSLLADYKQETQYF. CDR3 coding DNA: TGTGCCAGCAGTTTACTGGCTGACTACAAACAAGAGACCCAGTACTTC.

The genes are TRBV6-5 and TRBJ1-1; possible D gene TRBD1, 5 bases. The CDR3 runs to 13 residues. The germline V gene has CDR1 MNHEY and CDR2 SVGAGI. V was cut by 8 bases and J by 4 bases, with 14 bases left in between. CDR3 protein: CASRFGGATEAFF. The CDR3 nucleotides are TGTGCCAGCCGTTTTGGGGGTGCCACTGAAGCTTTCTTT.

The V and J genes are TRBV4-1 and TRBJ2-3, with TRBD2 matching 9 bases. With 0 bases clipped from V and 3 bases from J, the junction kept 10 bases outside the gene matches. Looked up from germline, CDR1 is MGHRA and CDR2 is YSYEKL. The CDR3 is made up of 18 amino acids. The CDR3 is CASSQDDLAGTLTDTQYF. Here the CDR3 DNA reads TGCGCCAGCAGCCAAGATGACCTAGCGGGGACCCTGACAGATACGCAGTATTTT.

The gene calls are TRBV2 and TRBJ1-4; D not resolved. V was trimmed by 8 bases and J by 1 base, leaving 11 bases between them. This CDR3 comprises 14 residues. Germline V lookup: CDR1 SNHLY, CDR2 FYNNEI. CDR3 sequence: CASGLMGTNEKLFF. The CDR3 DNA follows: TGTGCCAGCGGACTGATGGGAACTAATGAAAAACTGTTTTTT.

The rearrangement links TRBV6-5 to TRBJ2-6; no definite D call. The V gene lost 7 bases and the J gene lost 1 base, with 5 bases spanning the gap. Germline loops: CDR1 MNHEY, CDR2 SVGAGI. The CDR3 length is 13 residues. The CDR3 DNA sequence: TGTGCCAGCACACAGTCTGGGGCCAACGTCCTGACTTTC. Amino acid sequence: CASTQSGANVLTF.

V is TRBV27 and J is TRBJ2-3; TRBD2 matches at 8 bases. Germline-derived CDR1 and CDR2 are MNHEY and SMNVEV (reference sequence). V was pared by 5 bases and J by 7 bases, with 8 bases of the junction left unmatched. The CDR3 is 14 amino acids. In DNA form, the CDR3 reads TGTGCCAGCAGTGATGGTAGCGGGGAGAATACGCAGTATTTT. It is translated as CASSDGSGENTQYF.